The clone carrying this TCR beta chain was recorded many times. No antigen is known for it. Orbital computed tomography and thyroid ultrasound, together with serum TRAb and thyroxine and clinical symptoms, were used for diagnoses. RNA transcripts gave rise to amplified TCR beta CDR3 regions. TCR CDR3 underwent first-round RT-PCR with the HTBI primer set. TCRdb ran MiXCR on the multiplex PCR reads and lists one entry per CDR3 protein. The table has under 350,000 distinct CDR3 sequences, approximately 17% seen once. Trimming at V came to 3 bases and at J to 5 bases, leaving 3 bases not matched to a gene. The CDR3 consists of 14 residues. Germline V CDR1 and CDR2: SNHLY, FYNNEI. These data belong to a study of T cells in Graves' hyperthyroidism and ophthalmopathy. Study-level results: Within blood appeared most thyroid clonotypes that had expanded above 0.001.

The rearrangement joins TRBV2 to TRBJ1-1, with TRBD1 matching over 10 bases. Input material: blood. The source of this sequence is a woman aged 55-69 years with Graves' ophthalmopathy. The CDR3 nucleotides are TGTGCCAGCAGTGACAGGACAGGGGGGACTGAAGCTTTCTTT. Its protein is CASSDRTGGTEAFF.